The sequence of this TCR beta chain was determined in a study of cytomegalovirus exposure and HLA in healthy donors. Turning to this clone: The antigen remains undetermined.

The germline V gene has CDR1 SGHTA and CDR2 FQGNSA. The ends were cut back, 3 bases at V and 5 bases at J, with 11 bases in the middle. The CDR3 covers 13 residues. Study findings and constraints: Rare TCR sequences predominated, though certain public TCRs were found in many donors.

Sequencing was performed with immunoSEQ multiplex PCR; in TCRdb, only in-frame clones are kept and a portion is missing. This sample yields tens of thousands of clones, of which around 82% are seen a single time; 12% belongs to the top ten. This TCR came from a woman younger than 35 in good health and CMV-seropositive. The chain couples TRBV7-2 to TRBJ2-7, with D unclear. Sequencing was done on a sample of PBMCs. The CDR3 loop reads CASSFIRQNEQYF. The CDR3 bases are TGTGCCAGCAGCTTCATTCGTCAGAACGAGCAGTACTTC.